Below are 14 T cell receptor beta chains sequenced from a single sample in a study of identical twins. TCRdb re-analysed the 5' RACE reads in MiXCR, keeping a single row per CDR3 protein. The sample consists of hundreds of thousands of distinct CDR3 sequences, 18% of them appearing once. This sample was shared with a second study, whose subject was T cells expressing NK-cell markers.

What was sequenced was PBMCs. Receptor source: a woman under 30 in good health.

V gene TRBV29-1 combines with J gene TRBJ2-5, with TRBD2 as a possible D gene (6 bases). V was trimmed by 3 bases and J by 7 bases, leaving 18 bases between them. CDR3 length: 14 amino acids. The germline CDR1 and CDR2 sequences are SQVTM and ANQGSEA. The DNA of the CDR3 is TGCAGCGTTGACCTTTCCGGGACTGGGGGGACCCAGTACTTC. It translates to CSVDLSGTGGTQYF. The variable domain in full, with the rest retrieved from reference TRBV29-1 and TRBJ2-5, is SAVISQKPSRDICQRGTSLTIQCQVDSQVTMMFWYRQQPGQSLTLIATANQGSEATYESGFVIDKFPISRPNLTFSTLTVSNMSPEDSSIYLCSVDLSGTGGTQYFGPGTRLLVL.

This clonotype was counted between two and nine times. The chain carries TRBV12-3 or TRBV12-4 and TRBJ2-1; D not resolved. CDR3 length equals 15 residues. V lost 5 bases, J lost 0 bases, and 11 bases lay in between. The CDR3 bases are TGTGCCAGCAGTCACGTGCAAAGCTCCTACAATGAGCAGTTCTTC. Translated, it gives CASSHVQSSYNEQFF.

This chain links TRBV6-2 or TRBV6-3 with TRBJ2-7; D gene ambiguous. Trimming removed 5 bases at V and 2 bases at J, with 4 bases between. CDR1 is MNHEY, CDR2 SVGEGT, per germline. The CDR3 is made up of 11 amino acids. The CDR3 sequence: CASSKTYEQYF. CDR3 in DNA: TGTGCCAGCAGTAAAACCTACGAGCAGTACTTC.

This sequence joins TRBV29-1 and TRBJ1-2; D unclear. V was trimmed by 3 bases and J by 7 bases, leaving 9 bases between them. This CDR3 spans 11 amino acids. The germline CDR1 and CDR2 sequences are SQVTM and ANQGSEA. CDR3 DNA sequence: TGCAGCGTTGAGTATAAGGGTGGCTACACCTTC. Amino acid sequence: CSVEYKGGYTF.

V and J are TRBV6-2 or TRBV6-3 and TRBJ2-7, with D tentatively TRBD1 (5 bases). V lost 6 bases, J lost 7 bases, and 22 bases lay in between. The CDR3 extends over 15 amino acids. Germline values: CDR1 MNHEY, CDR2 SVGEGT. The CDR3 reads CASSSAGHTRMEQYF. CDR3 nucleotide sequence: TGTGCCAGCAGCTCAGCCGGACACACCCGGATGGAGCAGTACTTC.

The gene calls are TRBV7-9 and TRBJ1-3; TRBD1 aligns across 7 bases. Germline V lookup: CDR1 SEHNR, CDR2 FQNEAQ (reference sequence). The CDR3 has 15 amino acids. Germline trimming cut 2 bases from V and 4 bases from J; bases unmatched to any gene: 5. The CDR3: CASSLPDRAGNTIYF. The CDR3 DNA is TGTGCCAGCAGCTTACCTGACAGGGCCGGAAACACCATATATTTT.

The V and J genes are TRBV10-3 and TRBJ1-2; possible D gene TRBD1, 5 bases. Trimming removed 2 bases from V and 5 bases from J, with 15 bases in between. Germline V gives CDR1 ENHRY, CDR2 SYGVKD. This CDR3 spans 15 amino acids. CDR3 loop: CAISETGDQMYGYTF. The CDR3 DNA reads as TGTGCCATCAGTGAGACCGGGGACCAAATGTATGGCTACACCTTC.

The chain links TRBV4-2 to TRBJ2-1; possibly TRBD2 for D (6 bases). The CDR3 is made up of 16 amino acids. Looked up from germline, CDR1 is LGHNA and CDR2 is YNFKEQ. Trimming stripped 0 bases from V and 10 bases from J, with 19 bases between. CDR3: CASSQDAAQGGNEQFF. In DNA, the CDR3 is TGTGCCAGCAGCCAAGATGCGGCCCAGGGAGGCAACGAGCAGTTCTTC.

This clonotype was seen a handful of times. The rearrangement joins TRBV6-5 to TRBJ1-1, with 7 bases aligning to TRBD1. Germline V gene data show CDR1 as MNHEY and CDR2 as SVGAGI. CDR3 length equals 16 residues. Germline trimming cut 0 bases from V and 1 base from J; bases unmatched to any gene: 5. In DNA, the CDR3 is TGTGCCAGCAGTTACTCTACAGGGGCCTCGAACACTGAAGCTTTCTTT. Protein: CASSYSTGASNTEAFF.

The V gene is TRBV20-1, the J gene TRBJ1-1; perhaps TRBD1 as D (5 bases). The length of the CDR3 is 13 residues. Trimming took 3 bases from V and 3 from J, leaving 11 bases between them. Germline V gene sequence: CDR1 DFQATT, CDR2 SNEGSKA (reference sequence). The CDR3 here is CSASRGVDTEAFF. The CDR3, as DNA: TGCAGTGCTAGCCGAGGGGTAGACACTGAAGCTTTCTTT.

This clonotype was counted a few times. The V call is TRBV2, the J call TRBJ2-7; 7 bases fit TRBD1. Germline V gene data show CDR1 as SNHLY and CDR2 as FYNNEI. The V and J ends lost 11 bases and 3 bases, in that order; junction bases with no gene match: 7. The CDR3 is made up of 12 amino acids. CDR3 in DNA: TGTGCCGGGGGACAGTCAGTCTACGAGCAGTACTTC. It translates to CAGGQSVYEQYF.

The chain uses TRBV21-1 and TRBJ2-4; the table names TRBD2, a call not compared with the DNA. TRBV21-1 has pseudogene status. The CDR3 consists of 18 residues. Here the CDR3 reads CASSTLPGPDLAKNIQYF. The CDR3 DNA is TGTGCCAGCAGCACACTCCCAGGGCCGGACCTAGCCAAAAACATTCAGTACTTC.

This clonotype was observed a few times. The V gene is TRBV9, the J gene TRBJ2-7; no firm D call. The CDR3 sequence is 13 residues long. The V gene lost 5 bases and the J gene lost 4 bases, with 13 bases spanning the gap. Germline CDR1 SGDLS, CDR2 YYNGEE. The CDR3 DNA sequence: TGTGCCAGCAGTGATGCCCCGGGTTACGAGCAGTACTTC. Amino acids: CASSDAPGYEQYF.

This chain connects TRBV6-2 or TRBV6-3 to TRBJ2-7; TRBD2 aligns across 7 bases. This CDR3 is 14 amino acids long. The germline gives CDR1 MNHEY, CDR2 SVGEGT. V dropped 6 bases and J dropped 4; count of bases not matched to a gene: 9. For the CDR3, the DNA is TGTGCCAGCAGACGGGAGGCCTTCAGGTACGAGCAGTACTTC. Translating gives CASRREAFRYEQYF.